This TCR beta chain was identified in a study of beta chain features in type 1 diabetes. Background on the study: All samples together contributed 100 million to 120 million sorted cells for examination.

Investigators reverse transcribed all isolated RNA, so they sequenced expressed TCRB transcripts. Repertoires were generated with immunoSEQ multiplex PCR, while TCRdb's copy carries only in-frame clones and drops some. The sample carries about 470,000 clones, approximately 31% recorded once. Trimming cost V 4 bases and J 1 base, with 10 bases left between them. Germline V lookup: CDR1 SEHNR, CDR2 FQNEAQ (reference sequence). There are 14 residues in the CDR3. It was one heparinised blood draw, averaging roughly 120 mL, that each donor gave. The authors obtained over 98% purity in all sorted populations.

The chain couples TRBV7-9 to TRBJ1-1; a weak D match, TRBD1 (6 bases). The receptor comes from a man younger than 35 in good health. The material sequenced was naive CD4+ T cells from blood. This CDR3 is CASSSQQGNTEAFF. CDR3 DNA sequence: TGTGCCAGCAGCTCACAACAGGGGAACACTGAAGCTTTCTTT. The entire variable domain, with the rest obtained from reference TRBV7-9 and TRBJ1-1, is as follows: DTGVSQNPRHKITKRGQNVTFRCDPISEHNRLYWYRQTLGQGPEFLTYFQNEAQLEKSRLLSDRFSAERPKGSFSTLEIQRTEQGDSAMYLCASSSQQGNTEAFFGQGTRLTVV.